This is a list of T cell receptor beta chains from one sample in a study of regulatory dendritic cells for organ transplantation. Only in-frame clones appear in the TCRdb table, and some are missing; sequencing was by immunoSEQ multiplex PCR. The data show 12,000 or so clones, with approximately 56% seen just once and 1.2% held by the top ten. Their specific antigens are unknown. Sequencing was performed on naive CD8+ T cells from blood cultured with dendritic cells. The receptors were sampled from a human donor in good health. The conserved cysteine and the conserved F or W are not part of the CDR3 here. The D gene is left open where the match is weak.

v_gene	j_gene	d_gene	CDR3aa
TRBV2	TRBJ2-4	TRBD1	ASTSGTDIKNIQY
TRBV10-1	TRBJ2-7	TRBD1	ASRPGQAPIRYYEQY
TRBV5-1	TRBJ2-3	TRBD1	ASSWGTVDTDTQY
TRBV9	TRBJ2-5	TRBD2	ASSVAGASGETQY
TRBV6-4	TRBJ1-2	.	ASSDSWRVFGYGYT
TRBV4-1	TRBJ2-7	.	ASSQDSAGYYEQY
TRBV5-1	TRBJ2-7	TRBD1	ASSPRTGFDYEQY
TRBV27	TRBJ1-5	TRBD1	ASRPRTTGEGQPQH
TRBV2	TRBJ2-2	TRBD1	ASTGTGGDTGELF
TRBV19	TRBJ2-1	.	ASSIAREAYNEQF
TRBV2	TRBJ1-6	TRBD1	ASSEAPEFGQGFNSPLH
TRBV27	.	TRBD1	ASRETGEQDEQY
TRBV7-9	TRBJ1-2	.	ASSLTGSNYGYT
TRBV4-2	TRBJ2-7	.	ASSQEGAGAYEQY
TRBV5-4	TRBJ2-3	.	ASSLKAGLALSTDTQY
TRBV28	TRBJ2-7	TRBD1	ASSLGQASSYEQY
TRBV7-8	TRBJ2-1	TRBD2	ASSLVAAGNYNEQF
TRBV9	TRBJ1-3	TRBD1	ASSPTTGLSGNTIY
TRBV7-9	TRBJ2-1	.	ASSFATSRDNEQF
TRBV6-4	TRBJ2-1	TRBD1	ASSGTGGENEQF
TRBV4-3	TRBJ2-1	TRBD2	ASSQDGGRLSEQF
TRBV4-1	TRBJ2-1	.	ASSQGGVGEQF
TRBV4-2	TRBJ1-5	.	ASSQDQGSNQPQH
TRBV13	TRBJ1-4	.	ASSLYRGGEKLF
TRBV7-6	TRBJ2-2	.	ASSPRGPGLVGLTGELF
TRBV11-3	TRBJ2-7	.	ASSFPGEGYEQY
TRBV4-3	TRBJ2-1	TRBD2	ASSQDGGNYNEQF
TRBV6-5	TRBJ1-4	.	ASSYLGVNEKLF
TRBV12-5	TRBJ2-1	.	ASGAGTGYNEQF
TRBV7-2	TRBJ1-2	.	ASSFGQGYGYT
TRBV7-9	TRBJ2-7	.	ASSLRGAVYEQY
TRBV6-5	TRBJ1-1	TRBD1	ASSSDRVPTEAF
TRBV29-1	TRBJ1-2	TRBD1	SVGGTDYGYT
TRBV7-6	.	.	ASSPGAGQSSYEQY
TRBV13	TRBJ2-1	TRBD1	ASSTGQELSDEQF
TRBV11-3	TRBJ2-7	.	ASSLEGALSYEQY
TRBV7-9	TRBJ2-7	.	ASSAIRDEQY
TRBV19	TRBJ1-1	.	ASSPTGHLNTEAF
TRBV7-9	TRBJ2-7	.	ASSGAGPLYEQY
TRBV6-1	TRBJ2-7	.	ASSAGRIGVLLSYEQY
TRBV27	TRBJ2-1	TRBD2	ASRIAGNEQF
TRBV7-9	TRBJ1-4	.	ASSLGANEKLF
TRBV11-2	TRBJ1-5	TRBD1	ASSRTGGGNQPQH
TRBV2	TRBJ1-1	TRBD1	ASSETRGTGSSNTEAF